This entry features one T cell receptor (beta chain) sequence. Its antigen is unknown. This sample was taken from a study of blood T cell dynamics during melanoma immunotherapy. Findings of the study overall: Disease-control patients' PBMC repertoires became either more clonal or more diverse at W3.

Time point in this sample: pre-treatment baseline. This CDR3 has 13 amino acids. The germline V gene has CDR1 ENHRY and CDR2 SYGVKD. Trimming left V 6 bases short and J 6 bases short, with 11 bases between. Clones were read by immunoSEQ multiplex PCR, and TCRdb kept only the in-frame ones, dropping some. The sample holds a few thousand clones; approximately 84% are singletons and the top ten take roughly 36%. The input for sequencing was blood, taken from a patient treated with checkpoint blockade. The chain has TRBV10-3 and TRBJ1-4; D call uncertain. The sequence came from a human donor with melanoma. The CDR3, as DNA: TGTGCCATCAGCAATCAATGGTATGAAAAACTGTTTTTT. Protein sequence: CAISNQWYEKLFF.